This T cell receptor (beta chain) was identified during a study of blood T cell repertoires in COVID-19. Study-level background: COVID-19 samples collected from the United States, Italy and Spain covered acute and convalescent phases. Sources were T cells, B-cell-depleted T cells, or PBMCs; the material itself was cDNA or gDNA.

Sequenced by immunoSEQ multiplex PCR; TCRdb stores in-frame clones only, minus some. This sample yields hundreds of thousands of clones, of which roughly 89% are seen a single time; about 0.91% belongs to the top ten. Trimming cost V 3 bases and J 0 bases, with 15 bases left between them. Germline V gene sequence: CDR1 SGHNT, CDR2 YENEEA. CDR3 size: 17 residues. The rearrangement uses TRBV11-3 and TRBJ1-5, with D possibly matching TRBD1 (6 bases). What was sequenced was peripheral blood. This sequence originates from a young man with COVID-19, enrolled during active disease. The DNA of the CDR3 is TGTGCCAGCAGCTTTGACTCCAGGGGTCATAGCAATCAGCCCCAGCATTTT. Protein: CASSFDSRGHSNQPQHF.